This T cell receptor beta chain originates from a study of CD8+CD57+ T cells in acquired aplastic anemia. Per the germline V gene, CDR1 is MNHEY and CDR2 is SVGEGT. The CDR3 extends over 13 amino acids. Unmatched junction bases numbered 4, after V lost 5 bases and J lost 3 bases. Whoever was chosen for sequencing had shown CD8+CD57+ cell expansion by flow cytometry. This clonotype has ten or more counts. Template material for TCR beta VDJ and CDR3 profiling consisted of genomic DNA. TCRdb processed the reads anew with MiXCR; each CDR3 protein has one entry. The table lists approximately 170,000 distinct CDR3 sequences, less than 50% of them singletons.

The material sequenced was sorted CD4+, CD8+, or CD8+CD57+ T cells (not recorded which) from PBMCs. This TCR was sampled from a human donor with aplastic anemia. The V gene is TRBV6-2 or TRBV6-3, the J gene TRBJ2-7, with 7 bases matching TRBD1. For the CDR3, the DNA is TGTGCCAGCAGTCGGGACAGCTACTACGAGCAGTACTTC. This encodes CASSRDSYYEQYF.